This T cell receptor beta chain was obtained from a study of neurological immune-mediated disorders. The table lists this clonotype with many counts. MiXCR, applied by TCRdb to the 5' RACE reads, yields one record per CDR3 protein. The sample contains about 84,000 distinct CDR3 sequences, about a tenth of which appear only once. V lost 2 bases to trimming and J lost 9 bases, with 7 bases between them. This CDR3 region has 11 residues. Germline V lookup: CDR1 MNHNY, CDR2 SVGAGI (reference sequence). Sample: PBMCs. The origin of this receptor is a middle-aged man in good health. J is TRBJ1-1 and V is TRBV6-6; TRBD1 might be the D (5 bases). CDR3 coding DNA: TGTGCCAGCAGTTACGCGGACAAAGCTTTCTTT. Protein product: CASSYADKAFF.